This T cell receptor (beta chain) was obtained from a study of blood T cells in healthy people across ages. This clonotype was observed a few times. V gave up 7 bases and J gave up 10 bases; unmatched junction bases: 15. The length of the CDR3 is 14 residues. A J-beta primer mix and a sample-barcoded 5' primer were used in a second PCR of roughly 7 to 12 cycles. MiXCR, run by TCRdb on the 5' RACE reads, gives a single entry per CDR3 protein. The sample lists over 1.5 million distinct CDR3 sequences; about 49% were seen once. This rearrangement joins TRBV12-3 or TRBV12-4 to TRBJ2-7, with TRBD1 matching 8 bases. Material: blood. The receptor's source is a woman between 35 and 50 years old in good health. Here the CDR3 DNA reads TGTGCCAGCACCCCAGCCCCGGGACAGGAATACCAGTACTTC. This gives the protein CASTPAPGQEYQYF.